This T cell receptor beta chain derives from a study of blood T cell repertoires in COVID-19. Across the whole study: Sites in the United States, Italy and Spain provided acute and convalescent COVID-19 samples. Nucleic acid was either cDNA or gDNA, and it came from T cells, B-cell-depleted T cells, or PBMCs.

The germline gives CDR1 SGHNT, CDR2 YYREEE (reference sequence). The CDR3 sequence is 15 residues long. J gave up 4 bases and V 4 bases, and 10 bases lay outside the gene matches. In the original processing: Estimates of nucleated cell counts were drawn from the amplification of reference gene primers. Assay used: immunoSEQ multiplex PCR; TCRdb lists only in-frame clones, some missing. The D gene and trimming were derived from the DNA, and the V and J assignments and clone size from that table. This sample has under 500,000 clones, with around 89% found just once. Sequenced material: peripheral blood. The rearrangement joins TRBV5-4 to TRBJ1-2; 7 bases line up with TRBD1. This TCR was recovered from a woman aged 25 to 45 with acute or convalescent COVID-19. The CDR3 DNA reads TGTGCCAGCAGCCTCATACAGGGGTTCCGCTATGGCTACACCTTC. It encodes CASSLIQGFRYGYTF.